This is a list of T cell receptor beta chains from one sample in a study of T cell responses to AZD1222 COVID-19 vaccine. The method was immunoSEQ multiplex PCR; TCRdb's version includes in-frame clones alone and lacks a portion of them. The data show fewer than 100,000 clones, with about 90% seen just once and around a sixth held by the top ten. The sample here was peripheral blood, taken 28 days after the second AZD1222 dose. Every receptor here comes from an adult who received the AZD1222 COVID-19 vaccine. CDR3s include the opening cysteine and the closing phenylalanine or tryptophan. A D gene is named only where the DNA matches it firmly. Expanded clones get a size class; other rows say once, few or many, or leave the size out.

cdr3_aa: CSAGRQPQHF
cdr3_nt: TGCAGTGCTGGGCGTCAGCCCCAGCATTTT
j_call: TRBJ1-5
clone_size: -
v_call: TRBV20-1
d_call: -

cdr3_aa: CASSERALFSYEQYF
cdr3_nt: TGTGCCAGCAGTGAAAGGGCATTATTCTCCTACGAGCAGTACTTC
j_call: TRBJ2-7
clone_size: -
v_call: TRBV6-1
d_call: -

cdr3_aa: CASSPGQLNQPQHF
cdr3_nt: TGTGCCAGCAGCCCAGGACAGCTCAATCAGCCCCAGCATTTT
j_call: TRBJ1-5
clone_size: once
v_call: TRBV5-5
d_call: -

cdr3_aa: CASSPGTAYGYTF
cdr3_nt: TGCGCCAGCAGTCCAGGGACAGCCTATGGCTACACCTTC
j_call: TRBJ1-2
clone_size: -
v_call: TRBV10-1
d_call: TRBD1

cdr3_aa: CASSPPDSAYGYTF
cdr3_nt: TGTGCCAGCTCACCACCGGACAGCGCCTATGGCTACACCTTC
j_call: TRBJ1-2
clone_size: few
v_call: TRBV18
d_call: -

cdr3_aa: CASREGGAKNIQYF
cdr3_nt: TGTGCCAGCAGGGAGGGGGGAGCCAAAAACATTCAGTACTTC
j_call: TRBJ2-4
clone_size: -
v_call: TRBV28
d_call: -

cdr3_aa: CASSWTPTSGRGQETQYF
cdr3_nt: TGCGCCAGCAGCTGGACCCCGACTAGCGGGAGGGGACAAGAGACCCAGTACTTC
j_call: TRBJ2-5
clone_size: -
v_call: TRBV5-1
d_call: TRBD2

cdr3_aa: CASTAELLTGGLFQPQHF
cdr3_nt: TGTGCCAGCACCGCTGAATTGTTAACAGGGGGGTTGTTTCAGCCCCAGCATTTT
j_call: TRBJ1-5
clone_size: -
v_call: TRBV11-2
d_call: TRBD1

cdr3_aa: CASSLIGDTQYF
cdr3_nt: TGTGCCAGCAGCTTAATCGGAGATACGCAGTATTTT
j_call: TRBJ2-3
clone_size: few
v_call: TRBV7-9
d_call: -

cdr3_aa: CASQKTEEIQETQYF
cdr3_nt: TGTGCCAGTCAGAAAACGGAGGAGATCCAAGAGACCCAGTACTTC
j_call: TRBJ2-5
clone_size: -
v_call: TRBV19
d_call: -

cdr3_aa: CASSPSREYTGELFF
cdr3_nt: TGTGCCAGTAGCCCCTCTCGGGAGTACACCGGGGAGCTGTTTTTT
j_call: TRBJ2-2
clone_size: -
v_call: TRBV19
d_call: -

cdr3_aa: CASTVAGSGGPQHF
cdr3_nt: TGTGCCAGTACTGTTGCGGGTTCCGGGGGTCCCCAGCATTTT
j_call: TRBJ1-5
clone_size: -
v_call: TRBV19
d_call: -

cdr3_aa: CASSIRGYSTDTQYF
cdr3_nt: TGTGCCAGTAGTATCCGGGGCTATAGCACAGATACGCAGTATTTT
j_call: TRBJ2-3
clone_size: once
v_call: TRBV19
d_call: -

cdr3_aa: CASSSPLAENYEQYF
cdr3_nt: TGTGCCAGCAGCTCGCCTCTAGCGGAGAACTACGAGCAGTACTTC
j_call: TRBJ2-7
clone_size: -
v_call: TRBV7-9
d_call: TRBD2

cdr3_aa: CASSRGGPDTQYF
cdr3_nt: TGTGCCAGCAGCCGAGGGGGTCCAGATACGCAGTATTTT
j_call: TRBJ2-3
clone_size: -
v_call: TRBV12-3/TRBV12-4
d_call: -

cdr3_aa: CASSELKGRYTEAFF
cdr3_nt: TGTGCCAGCAGTGAATTGAAGGGCCGTTACACTGAAGCTTTCTTT
j_call: TRBJ1-1
clone_size: -
v_call: TRBV25-1
d_call: -

cdr3_aa: CASSRALLAGEEGEQYF
cdr3_nt: TGTGCCAGCTCCCGAGCTCTTCTAGCGGGAGAAGAGGGCGAGCAGTACTTC
j_call: TRBJ2-7
clone_size: -
v_call: TRBV18
d_call: TRBD2

cdr3_aa: CASSQGPTGTREKLFF
cdr3_nt: TGTGCCAGCAGCCAAGGCCCGACAGGGACGCGTGAAAAACTGTTTTTT
j_call: TRBJ1-4
clone_size: few
v_call: TRBV3-1/TRBV3-2
d_call: TRBD1

cdr3_aa: CASRLQGAGKTQYF
cdr3_nt: TGTGCCAGCAGGCTACAGGGGGCGGGAAAGACCCAGTACTTC
j_call: TRBJ2-5
clone_size: -
v_call: TRBV27
d_call: TRBD1

cdr3_aa: CASSPTPREKLFF
cdr3_nt: TGTGCCAGCAGCCCTACCCCGCGGGAAAAACTGTTTTTT
j_call: TRBJ1-4
clone_size: -
v_call: TRBV3-1/TRBV3-2
d_call: -

cdr3_aa: CASSVLGTDTQYF
cdr3_nt: TGTGCCAGCAGCGTCCTGGGGACAGATACGCAGTATTTT
j_call: TRBJ2-3
clone_size: few
v_call: TRBV9
d_call: -

cdr3_aa: CASSWGGQNYNEQFF
cdr3_nt: TGTGCCAGCAGCTGGGGTGGACAGAATTACAATGAGCAGTTCTTC
j_call: TRBJ2-1
clone_size: -
v_call: TRBV6-5
d_call: -

cdr3_aa: CSVGDPETEAFF
cdr3_nt: TGCAGCGTTGGGGACCCGGAAACTGAAGCTTTCTTT
j_call: TRBJ1-1
clone_size: -
v_call: TRBV29-1
d_call: -

cdr3_aa: CASSLNSGTGTREQYF
cdr3_nt: TGCGCCAGCAGCTTAAACTCCGGGACAGGGACTAGGGAGCAGTACTTC
j_call: TRBJ2-7
clone_size: -
v_call: TRBV5-1
d_call: -

cdr3_aa: CASSHGAGGRRETQYF
cdr3_nt: TGTGCCAGCAGCCACGGGGCGGGAGGGCGGAGGGAGACCCAGTACTTC
j_call: TRBJ2-5
clone_size: once
v_call: TRBV28
d_call: TRBD2

cdr3_aa: CASSQDLDRTNTEAFF
cdr3_nt: TGTGCCAGCAGCCAAGATCTCGACCGTACGAACACTGAAGCTTTCTTT
j_call: TRBJ1-1
clone_size: -
v_call: TRBV4-2
d_call: -

cdr3_aa: CASSYSRAYEQYF
cdr3_nt: TGTGCCAGCAGTTACTCACGGGCCTACGAGCAGTACTTC
j_call: TRBJ2-7
clone_size: -
v_call: TRBV6-5
d_call: -

cdr3_aa: CASSYSVNYGYTF
cdr3_nt: TGTGCCAGCAGTTATTCTGTAAACTATGGCTACACCTTC
j_call: TRBJ1-2
clone_size: -
v_call: TRBV6-2/TRBV6-3
d_call: -

cdr3_aa: CASSLASGTGNTIYF
cdr3_nt: TGTGCCAGCAGCTTAGCGAGCGGGACGGGAAACACCATATATTTT
j_call: TRBJ1-3
clone_size: -
v_call: TRBV7-2
d_call: -

cdr3_aa: CASSLGFENYGYTF
cdr3_nt: TGTGCCAGCAGCTTAGGTTTTGAAAACTATGGCTACACCTTC
j_call: TRBJ1-2
clone_size: -
v_call: TRBV7-2
d_call: -

cdr3_aa: CASSVAGANTGELFF
cdr3_nt: TGTGCCAGCAGCGTAGCGGGGGCGAACACCGGGGAGCTGTTTTTT
j_call: TRBJ2-2
clone_size: -
v_call: TRBV9
d_call: -

cdr3_aa: CASSSEQGGNTEAFF
cdr3_nt: TGTGCCAGCAGCTCAGAACAGGGGGGGAACACTGAAGCTTTCTTT
j_call: TRBJ1-1
clone_size: -
v_call: TRBV7-9
d_call: TRBD1

cdr3_aa: CASAPGLVSYEQYF
cdr3_nt: TGCGCCAGCGCCCCGGGACTAGTCTCCTACGAGCAGTACTTC
j_call: TRBJ2-7
clone_size: -
v_call: TRBV5-1
d_call: TRBD2

cdr3_aa: CASSGLGGDPHF
cdr3_nt: TGTGCCAGCAGCGGATTAGGGGGAGACCCCCACTTC
j_call: TRBJ2-7
clone_size: -
v_call: TRBV7-9
d_call: -

cdr3_aa: CASSLWGGVSNQPQHF
cdr3_nt: TGTGCCAGCAGTTTATGGGGGGGGGTTAGCAATCAGCCCCAGCATTTT
j_call: TRBJ1-5
clone_size: -
v_call: TRBV28
d_call: -

cdr3_aa: CASRIKDRGNQETQYF
cdr3_nt: TGTGCCAGCAGGATAAAGGACAGGGGGAACCAAGAGACCCAGTACTTC
j_call: TRBJ2-5
clone_size: -
v_call: TRBV27
d_call: TRBD1

cdr3_aa: CASRPGQGNTGELFF
cdr3_nt: TGTGCCAGCAGGCCGGGACAGGGGAACACCGGGGAGCTGTTTTTT
j_call: TRBJ2-2
clone_size: -
v_call: TRBV2
d_call: TRBD1

cdr3_aa: CSVGASSTEAFF
cdr3_nt: TGCAGCGTTGGGGCGTCAAGTACTGAAGCTTTCTTT
j_call: TRBJ1-1
clone_size: -
v_call: TRBV29-1
d_call: -

cdr3_aa: CASSENSGTGVGYTF
cdr3_nt: TGTGCCAGCAGTGAAAATTCCGGGACAGGGGTTGGCTACACCTTC
j_call: TRBJ1-2
clone_size: -
v_call: TRBV6-1
d_call: TRBD1

cdr3_aa: CASSMDGPSGNTIYF
cdr3_nt: TGTGCCAGCAGCATGGACGGCCCCTCTGGAAACACCATATATTTT
j_call: TRBJ1-3
clone_size: -
v_call: TRBV11-3
d_call: -

cdr3_aa: CASTGQLNQPQHF
cdr3_nt: TGTGCCAGCACCGGACAGCTCAATCAGCCCCAGCATTTT
j_call: TRBJ1-5
clone_size: -
v_call: TRBV2
d_call: -

cdr3_aa: CATQQGRGWEKLFF
cdr3_nt: TGTGCCACGCAACAGGGACGTGGTTGGGAAAAACTGTTTTTT
j_call: TRBJ1-4
clone_size: -
v_call: TRBV19
d_call: -

cdr3_aa: CASSFRTSRGYGYTF
cdr3_nt: TGTGCCAGTAGTTTCCGGACTTCCCGGGGCTATGGCTACACCTTC
j_call: TRBJ1-2
clone_size: -
v_call: TRBV19
d_call: -

cdr3_aa: CASSYSIYGSGYGYTF
cdr3_nt: TGTGCCAGCAGTTACTCTATATATGGGTCCGGATATGGCTACACCTTC
j_call: TRBJ1-2
clone_size: -
v_call: TRBV6-5
d_call: -

cdr3_aa: CASSLEQGGFNEQFF
cdr3_nt: TGTGCCAGCAGCTTAGAACAGGGTGGATTCAATGAGCAGTTCTTC
j_call: TRBJ2-1
clone_size: -
v_call: TRBV11-3
d_call: -

cdr3_aa: CATPGQGTNTGELFF
cdr3_nt: TGTGCCACCCCTGGGCAGGGGACAAACACCGGGGAGCTGTTTTTT
j_call: TRBJ2-2
clone_size: -
v_call: TRBV7-9
d_call: -

cdr3_aa: CASSSSGTRFPGEQFF
cdr3_nt: TGTGCCAGCAGCTCCTCCGGGACTAGATTTCCCGGGGAGCAGTTCTTC
j_call: TRBJ2-1
clone_size: -
v_call: TRBV7-3
d_call: TRBD2

cdr3_aa: CAWRENTEAFF
cdr3_nt: TGTGCCTGGAGGGAGAACACTGAAGCTTTCTTT
j_call: TRBJ1-1
clone_size: -
v_call: TRBV30
d_call: -

cdr3_aa: CASSLEGLGPQHF
cdr3_nt: TGTGCCAGCAGCTTAGAGGGTTTGGGGCCCCAGCATTTT
j_call: TRBJ1-5
clone_size: once
v_call: TRBV7-9
d_call: -

cdr3_aa: CARSPRVFGISPLHF
cdr3_nt: TGTGCCAGAAGCCCCAGGGTCTTTGGGATATCACCCCTCCACTTT
j_call: TRBJ1-6
clone_size: -
v_call: TRBV7-5
d_call: -

cdr3_aa: CASSVGGGEYEQYF
cdr3_nt: TGTGCCAGCAGCGTAGGGGGGGGCGAGTACGAGCAGTACTTC
j_call: TRBJ2-7
clone_size: -
v_call: TRBV9
d_call: -